This passage covers 29 T cell receptor beta chains from one sample sequenced in a study of shared clonotypes between healthy human individuals. Sequencing was performed with immunoSEQ multiplex PCR; in TCRdb, only in-frame clones are kept and a portion is missing. Of millions of clones in the sample, approximately 94% were seen once. CD8 cells classed as naive were CD45RO-negative and positively selected for CCR7, excluding terminally differentiated effector memory CD45RA+ cells. The sequenced material came from naive CD8+ T cells sorted from blood. Receptors were obtained from a man aged 18 to 29 in good health.

The chain recombines TRBV5-4 with TRBJ1-5; possibly TRBD1 for D (6 bases). V lost 4 bases and J 0 bases, leaving 11 bases between the germline ends. This CDR3 has 15 residues. Germline V gene data show CDR1 as SGHNT and CDR2 as YYREEE (reference sequence). CDR3 nucleotide sequence: TGTGCCAGCAGCCGGGCAGGGGATAGCAATCAGCCCCAGCATTTT. It yields the protein CASSRAGDSNQPQHF.

Details on this clone: Other nucleotide sequences in the sample specify the same CDR3. V and J are TRBV9 and TRBJ2-7; possibly TRBD1 for D (6 bases). The CDR3 is 12 amino acids. V was shortened by 3 bases and J by 4 bases, with 8 bases between the two germline ends. CDR1 is SGDLS, CDR2 YYNGEE, per germline. CDR3 coding DNA: TGTGCCAGCAGCGATACAGGGTACGAGCAGTACTTC. Translating gives CASSDTGYEQYF.

The chain combines TRBV7-9 with TRBJ1-2; D call uncertain. Trimming left V 4 bases short and J 5 bases short, with 14 bases between. The CDR3 covers 14 residues. The germline CDR1 and CDR2 sequences are SEHNR and FQNEAQ (reference sequence). CDR3 nucleotide sequence: TGTGCCAGCAGCTCTTCAGCAGAAGTGTATGGCTACACCTTC. Amino acids: CASSSSAEVYGYTF. The full variable domain, its missing parts supplied by reference TRBV7-9 and TRBJ1-2, is DTGVSQNPRHKITKRGQNVTFRCDPISEHNRLYWYRQTLGQGPEFLTYFQNEAQLEKSRLLSDRFSAERPKGSFSTLEIQRTEQGDSAMYLCASSSSAEVYGYTFGSGTRLTVV.

This chain connects TRBV7-2 to TRBJ2-5; TRBD2 agrees at 7 bases. The germline V gene has CDR1 SGHTA and CDR2 FQGNSA. V lost 11 bases and J lost 5; bases outside the gene matches: 17. The CDR3 runs 15 residues. The CDR3 sequence is CAWGGLPKFTETQYF. The DNA for the CDR3 is TGTGCCTGGGGGGGACTCCCGAAGTTTACGGAGACCCAGTACTTC.

Worth noting for this clone: Other DNA variants within this sample encode the same CDR3. This chain uses TRBV19 with TRBJ1-1; D remains ambiguous. The CDR3 runs to 11 residues. Deletions cut 3 bases from V and 5 bases from J, with 4 bases between. Germline V CDR1 and CDR2: LNHDA, SQIVND (reference sequence). The CDR3 DNA reads as TGTGCCAGTAGTATGGGGACTGAAGCTTTCTTT. Protein sequence: CASSMGTEAFF.

On this clone itself: Other DNA sequences in this specimen translate into the identical CDR3. This chain uses TRBV7-2 with TRBJ2-7; tentative D call: TRBD2 (5 bases). Between the trimmed V and J ends, which lost 3 bases and 4 bases, there was a span of 7 bases. CDR1 is SGHTA and CDR2 is FQGNSA in the germline V gene. This CDR3 has 12 residues. The CDR3 sequence is CASSFRGYEQYF. The CDR3 DNA sequence: TGTGCCAGCAGCTTTCGGGGATACGAGCAGTACTTC. The variable domain in full, with the rest retrieved from reference TRBV7-2 and TRBJ2-7, is GAGVSQSPSNKVTEKGKDVELRCDPISGHTALYWYRQSLGQGLEFLIYFQGNSAPDKSGLPSDRFSAERTGGSVSTLTIQRTQQEDSAVYLCASSFRGYEQYFGPGTRLTVT.

About this clone: At the DNA level, this CDR3 is encoded by other sequences in the same sample as well. V is TRBV5-4 and J is TRBJ2-7, with D hard to call. CDR3 length: 15 amino acids. Germline V gives CDR1 SGHNT, CDR2 YYREEE (reference sequence). Trimming removed 0 bases at V and 0 bases at J, with 10 bases between. This chain's CDR3 is CASSLGLASSYEQYF. CDR3 in DNA: TGTGCCAGCAGCTTGGGGCTGGCGAGCTCCTACGAGCAGTACTTC.

This chain connects TRBV4-1 to TRBJ1-3; possible D gene TRBD1, 5 bases. V was clipped by 2 bases and J by 0 bases, with 14 bases between them. CDR1 and CDR2 (germline): MGHRA, YSYEKL. The CDR3 consists of 17 residues. CDR3 in amino acids: CASSQKGAGGSGNTIYF. CDR3 nucleotide sequence: TGCGCCAGCAGCCAAAAAGGGGCCGGGGGCTCTGGAAACACCATATATTTT.

J is TRBJ2-1 and V is TRBV5-1; TRBD2 matches at 12 bases. V lost 4 bases, J lost 8 bases, and 7 bases stayed unmatched. Germline V gene data show CDR1 as SGHRS and CDR2 as YFSETQ. The CDR3 sequence is 15 residues long. The CDR3 coding sequence is TGCGCCAGCAGCACCGCTAGCGGGGGGGCCCATGAGCAGTTCTTC. Translation: CASSTASGGAHEQFF.

The chain joins TRBV27 to TRBJ2-3; D is unresolved. The V and J ends lost 0 bases and 4 bases respectively, with 8 bases between them. Germline CDR1 is MNHEY and CDR2 is SMNVEV (reference sequence). The CDR3 extends over 14 amino acids. The CDR3 DNA reads TGTGCCAGCAGTTTATCGTGGCAGGCAGATACGCAGTATTTT. This translates into CASSLSWQADTQYF.

The chain combines TRBV10-2 with TRBJ1-3; D remains unclear. The CDR3 length is 14 residues. Germline CDR1 reads WSHSY; CDR2 reads SAAADI. Trimming removed 4 bases from V and 4 bases from J, with 11 bases in between. The CDR3 region has the DNA TGCGCCAGCAGTGGGGAGGGCTACGGAAACACCATATATTTT. This gives the protein CASSGEGYGNTIYF.

This chain joins TRBV29-1 and TRBJ2-5, with TRBD2 identical over 7 bases. V lost 1 base and J lost 5; bases outside the gene matches: 16. The CDR3 totals 17 residues. Germline CDR1 and CDR2: SQVTM and ANQGSEA. The CDR3 bases are TGCAGCGTTGAAGGGAACACCGGGACTATCCCACCGGAGACCCAGTACTTC. Translating gives CSVEGNTGTIPPETQYF.

The chain couples TRBV5-1 to TRBJ2-3; no reliable D call. Germline lookup yields CDR1 SGHRS and CDR2 YFSETQ. V dropped 5 bases and J dropped 0 bases, with 7 bases sitting between them. The CDR3 runs to 13 residues. The CDR3 DNA sequence: TGCGCCAGCAGGGACGGCAGCACAGATACGCAGTATTTT. As protein: CASRDGSTDTQYF.

The chain is built from TRBV4-3 and TRBJ2-3; 8 bases map to TRBD2. This CDR3 spans 17 amino acids. Trimming at V came to 0 bases and at J to 2 bases, leaving 7 bases not matched to a gene. CDR1 and CDR2 (germline): LGHNA, YSLEER. For the CDR3, the DNA is TGCGCCAGCAGCCAAGAAGGCGGGAGGCCTTCCACAGATACGCAGTATTTT. Translated: CASSQEGGRPSTDTQYF.

The chain links TRBV7-6 to TRBJ2-1; 11 bases match TRBD2. CDR1 is SGHVS and CDR2 is FNYEAQ in the germline V gene. The J segment lost 8 bases and the V segment lost 5 bases, leaving 5 bases of the junction unmatched. The CDR3 is 14 amino acids. CDR3 residues: CASSTSGSIDEQFF. The CDR3 nucleotides read TGTGCCAGCAGCACTAGCGGGAGTATTGATGAGCAGTTCTTC.

The chain combines TRBV11-1 with TRBJ2-5; D unresolved. Germline CDR1 reads SGHAT; CDR2 reads FQDESV (reference sequence). The CDR3 length is 14 residues. V was cut by 1 base and J by 0 bases, with 6 bases left in between. The CDR3 reads CASSLVSYQETQYF. CDR3 coding DNA: TGTGCCAGCAGCTTAGTGAGTTACCAAGAGACCCAGTACTTC.

The CDR3 DNA follows: TGTGCCATCAGTGCACTAGCGGGATCGAACACCGGGGAGCTGTTTTTT. Translating it yields CAISALAGSNTGELFF. J is TRBJ2-2 and V is TRBV10-3; 10 bases line up with TRBD2. CDR3 length: 16 amino acids. Trimming at V came to 4 bases and at J to 0 bases, leaving 2 bases not matched to a gene. Germline loops: CDR1 ENHRY, CDR2 SYGVKD.

The chain links TRBV18 to TRBJ2-5; 8 nucleotides match TRBD1. CDR3 length equals 16 residues. Germline CDR1 and CDR2: KGHSH and LQKENI. With V trimmed by 0 bases and J by 1 base, 4 bases remained unmatched. In nucleotides, the CDR3 is TGTGCCAGCTCACCACCGACAGGGGTATTCCAAGAGACCCAGTACTTC. It codes for CASSPPTGVFQETQYF.

This sequence joins TRBV27 and TRBJ1-2, with D hard to call. CDR1 and CDR2 from the germline V gene are MNHEY and SMNVEV (reference sequence). The CDR3 has 16 amino acids. V was clipped by 0 bases and J by 4 bases, with 15 bases between them. CDR3 in DNA: TGTGCCAGCAGTTTATCGTTGGAGGGATCACCCTATGGCTACACCTTC. Translation gives CASSLSLEGSPYGYTF.

This clone appeared once. The rearrangement joins TRBV27 to TRBJ1-2, with D possibly matching TRBD1 (6 bases). The CDR3 runs to 12 residues. Trimming stripped 5 bases from V and 2 bases from J, with 6 bases between. Germline CDR1 is MNHEY and CDR2 is SMNVEV (reference sequence). CDR3 in amino acids: CASSTGNYGYTF. The DNA of the CDR3 is TGTGCCAGCAGTACAGGGAACTATGGCTACACCTTC.

The rearrangement links TRBV27 to TRBJ2-7; no clear D. The CDR3 covers 16 residues. V lost 2 bases, J lost 1 base, and 15 bases lay in between. The germline V gene encodes CDR1 MNHEY and CDR2 SMNVEV (reference sequence). CDR3: CASSLGSPEESYEQYF. The CDR3 nucleotides are TGTGCCAGCAGTTTAGGTTCGCCAGAGGAGTCCTACGAGCAGTACTTC.

The chain uses TRBV10-2 and TRBJ2-4, with D unclear. V lost 2 bases and J 3 bases, leaving 14 bases between the germline ends. The CDR3 covers 16 residues. CDR1 and CDR2 from the germline V gene are WSHSY and SAAADI. The CDR3 DNA reads TGCGCCAGCAGTGAGCGCCCCGGCCAATACAAAAACATTCAGTACTTC. The encoded protein is CASSERPGQYKNIQYF.

This clone showed up just once. The chain combines TRBV9 with TRBJ2-7; 8 bases align to TRBD2. V gave up 0 bases and J gave up 3 bases; unmatched junction bases: 8. The germline V gene encodes CDR1 SGDLS and CDR2 YYNGEE. The CDR3 is 16 residues long. CDR3 residues: CASSVAASGLGYEQYF. The CDR3 DNA follows: TGTGCCAGCAGCGTAGCTGCTAGCGGGCTGGGCTACGAGCAGTACTTC. The full variable domain, in which reference TRBV9 and TRBJ2-7 provide the parts outside the CDR3, is DSGVTQTPKHLITATGQRVTLRCSPRSGDLSVYWYQQSLDQGLQFLIQYYNGEERAKGNILERFSAQQFPDLHSELNLSSLELGDSALYFCASSVAASGLGYEQYFGPGTRLTVT.

The chain links TRBV5-4 to TRBJ2-7; 10 bases fit TRBD2. The CDR3 extends over 18 amino acids. V dropped 4 bases and J dropped 5; count of bases not matched to a gene: 18. Germline V gene data show CDR1 as SGHNT and CDR2 as YYREEE (reference sequence). The DNA for the CDR3 is TGTGCCAGCAGCGGCGGGACTAGCGATGCACGAAATCTCCACGAGCAGTACTTC. This gives the protein CASSGGTSDARNLHEQYF.

Points on this clone: Other DNA sequences in the sample encode the same CDR3. The chain employs TRBV9 and TRBJ2-7, with TRBD2 matching 8 bases. This CDR3 has 15 amino acids. V was pared by 4 bases and J by 1 base, with 7 bases of the junction left unmatched. In germline, CDR1 is SGDLS, CDR2 YYNGEE. The CDR3 coding sequence is TGTGCCAGCAGCATAAGCGGGAGTGGGTCCTACGAGCAGTACTTC. Protein: CASSISGSGSYEQYF.

The gene calls are TRBV28 and TRBJ2-2; D gene unclear. Germline CDR1 reads MDHEN; CDR2 reads SYDVKM. The CDR3 covers 13 residues. With 2 bases removed from V and 1 base from J, the gap between germline ends came to 2 bases. The chain's CDR3 is CASSLMNTGELFF. The CDR3 DNA reads TGTGCCAGCAGTTTAATGAACACCGGGGAGCTGTTTTTT.

To note about this clone: Other nucleotide sequences from this sample produce the same CDR3. The chain employs TRBV27 and TRBJ2-1; D gene uncertain. CDR1 is MNHEY, CDR2 SMNVEV, per germline (reference sequence). The CDR3 runs 9 residues. Trimming took 9 bases from V and 8 from J, leaving 5 bases between them. The CDR3, as DNA: TGTGCCAGTGGGTATGAGCAGTTCTTC. Translated: CASGYEQFF.

This clone is a singleton in its sample. The sample holds other DNA sequences that translate to the same CDR3. This chain connects TRBV7-9 to TRBJ2-7; unclear D gene. The CDR3 spans 14 residues. Germline CDR1 reads SEHNR; CDR2 reads FQNEAQ (reference sequence). Deletions cut 1 base from V and 3 bases from J, with 10 bases between. The CDR3 DNA reads TGTGCCAGCAGCTTAGTGGACGGAGACTACGAGCAGTACTTC. Its protein product is CASSLVDGDYEQYF.

This clone occurred once. The chain uses TRBV5-4 and TRBJ1-1, with 7 bases lining up with TRBD1. J lost 0 bases, V lost 5 bases, and 16 bases had no gene match. This CDR3 contains 18 residues. CDR1 SGHNT and CDR2 YYREEE come from the germline V gene (reference sequence). CDR3 in amino acids: CASSFKQGFGLVNTEAFF. CDR3 coding DNA: TGTGCCAGCAGTTTTAAACAGGGGTTTGGTTTGGTGAACACTGAAGCTTTCTTT.